The 16 T cell receptor beta chains below were found in one sample sequenced in a study of cytomegalovirus exposure and HLA in healthy donors (dated by TCRdb to about 2017). The library was produced with the immunoSEQ multiplex PCR assay. For the multiplex PCR, a mixture combining 60 forward primers for TCR Vbeta segments and 13 reverse primers for TCR Jbeta segments was used. TCRdb took this table from immuneACCESS and kept in-frame rearrangements with V and J called. Such tables lack part of the clones; where checked against another copy, unresolved V genes explain under half of the gap, and the rest is unexplained. The sample records 150,000 to 160,000 clones, roughly three quarters of which are singletons. Around 13% of the sample is held by the ten biggest clonotypes. The material sequenced was PBMCs. Receptor source: a man aged 25 to 40 in good health and CMV-seropositive.

The V and J genes are TRBV10-1 and TRBJ2-1, with 7 bases fitting TRBD2. The V gene's germline CDR1 is WNHNN and CDR2 SYGVQD (reference sequence). With V trimmed by 4 bases and J by 13 bases, 7 bases remained unmatched. The length of the CDR3 is 12 residues. The CDR3 region is CASSATGTTQFF. The CDR3 nucleotides read TGCGCCAGCAGTGCAACCGGGACTACCCAGTTCTTC.

The chain carries TRBV6-1 and TRBJ2-2, with D uncertain. The length of the CDR3 is 15 residues. Germline V gives CDR1 MNHNS, CDR2 SASEGT. V shed 0 bases and J shed 5 bases, with 10 bases lying between them. CDR3 sequence: CASSEALTVTGELFF. In DNA, the CDR3 is TGTGCCAGCAGTGAAGCGTTAACAGTAACCGGGGAGCTGTTTTTT.

This chain links TRBV5-6 with TRBJ2-7; tentative D call: TRBD1 (5 bases). CDR1 and CDR2 from the germline V gene are SGHDT and YYEEEE. The CDR3 runs 15 residues. V was pared by 0 bases and J by 3 bases, with 13 bases between. The CDR3 loop is CASSLVTGFDYEQYF. The CDR3, as DNA: TGTGCCAGCAGCTTGGTCACAGGTTTTGACTACGAGCAGTACTTC.

In this sample, this clone turned up a few times. The J gene is TRBJ1-5, the V gene TRBV28, with 8 bases fitting TRBD1. V trimming: 2 bases; J trimming: 5 bases; junction bases outside the gene matches: 5. This CDR3 has 15 amino acids. CDR1 and CDR2 (germline): MDHEN, SYDVKM. The CDR3 DNA follows: TGTGCCAGCAGTTTACGGACAGGGTGGGATCAGCCCCAGCATTTT. This sequence encodes CASSLRTGWDQPQHF.

The chain has TRBV7-8 and TRBJ2-2; TRBD2 aligns across 15 bases. There are 20 residues in the CDR3. V lost 4 bases, J lost 10 bases, and 19 bases stayed unmatched. Germline lookup yields CDR1 SGHVS and CDR2 FQNEAQ. The CDR3 sequence: CASSWTRTSGRAFPKPELFF. The CDR3 nucleotides are TGTGCCAGCAGCTGGACCCGGACTAGCGGGAGGGCCTTTCCAAAACCGGAGCTGTTTTTT.

This clone was picked up a small number of times. V usage is TRBV20-1 and J usage is TRBJ2-5, with no clear D. CDR3 size: 11 residues. The V end was cut by 3 bases, the J end by 5 bases, with 7 bases between. CDR1 and CDR2 (germline): DFQATT, SNEGSKA (reference sequence). The CDR3 protein is CSASPSETQYF. The CDR3 DNA sequence: TGCAGTGCTAGCCCGAGCGAGACCCAGTACTTC.

The chain joins TRBV10-3 to TRBJ2-5, with TRBD2 matching 11 bases. Trimming at V came to 3 bases and at J to 2 bases, leaving 8 bases not matched to a gene. Looked up from germline, CDR1 is ENHRY and CDR2 is SYGVKD. The length of the CDR3 is 17 residues. The DNA for the CDR3 is TGTGCCATCAGTGACCCGGGACTAGCGGACTTTCAAGAGACCCAGTACTTC. It yields the protein CAISDPGLADFQETQYF.

V and J are TRBV6-1 and TRBJ2-7; D is uncertain. This CDR3 is 14 amino acids long. V was cut by 6 bases and J by 6 bases, with 18 bases left in between. From germline, CDR1 is MNHNS and CDR2 SASEGT. The CDR3 here is CASSRITPPGEQYF. Here the CDR3 DNA reads TGTGCCAGCAGCAGGATCACACCTCCTGGCGAGCAGTACTTC.

This chain uses TRBV9 with TRBJ2-5; the D gene is possibly TRBD1 (5 bases). There are 14 residues in the CDR3. CDR1 is SGDLS and CDR2 is YYNGEE in the germline V gene. V was trimmed by 4 bases and J by 3 bases, leaving 13 bases between them. Here the CDR3 reads CASSLQDTKETQYF. Written as DNA, the CDR3 is TGTGCCAGCAGCCTACAGGACACTAAAGAGACCCAGTACTTC.

This clone occurred a few times. This chain uses TRBV2 with TRBJ2-3; D is perhaps TRBD2 (5 bases). V was pared by 6 bases and J by 7 bases, with 11 bases between. The CDR3 loop spans 12 amino acids. Germline V CDR1 and CDR2: SNHLY, FYNNEI. The chain's CDR3 is CASRKEGHTQYF. The CDR3 DNA is TGTGCCAGCAGGAAAGAGGGTCATACGCAGTATTTT. Full variable domain (outside the CDR3, taken from reference TRBV2 and TRBJ2-3): EPEVTQTPSHQVTQMGQEVILRCVPISNHLYFYWYRQILGQKVEFLVSFYNNEISEKSEIFDDQFSVERPDGSNFTLKIRSTKLEDSAMYFCASRKEGHTQYFGPGTRLTVL.

The chain has TRBV5-1 and TRBJ2-1; 11 bases agree with TRBD2. The CDR3 length is 15 residues. Germline CDR1 and CDR2: SGHRS and YFSETQ. V was clipped by 4 bases and J by 4 bases; unmatched bases: 4. This CDR3 reads CASSGGTSGYNEQFF. The CDR3 DNA sequence: TGCGCCAGCAGCGGAGGGACTAGCGGTTACAATGAGCAGTTCTTC.

The gene calls are TRBV11-1 and TRBJ2-1, with D tentatively TRBD1 (7 bases). V lost 3 bases, J lost 5 bases, and 11 bases lay in between. CDR1 and CDR2 (germline): SGHAT, FQDESV (reference sequence). The CDR3 loop spans 14 amino acids. The CDR3: CASSLRDSNNEQFF. CDR3 coding DNA: TGTGCCAGCAGCTTGCGGGACAGCAACAATGAGCAGTTCTTC.

The gene calls are TRBV25-1 and TRBJ1-1; TRBD1 matches 8 bases. Germline-derived CDR1 and CDR2 are MGHDK and SYGVNS. J gave up 0 bases and V 3 bases, and 6 bases lay outside the gene matches. This CDR3 has 16 amino acids. The CDR3 here is CASSDKWTGMNTEAFF. The CDR3 bases are TGTGCCAGCAGTGACAAGTGGACAGGGATGAACACTGAAGCTTTCTTT.

The sample holds a few counts of this clone. The chain is built from TRBV7-6 and TRBJ2-1; 8 bases are a match to TRBD2. The CDR3 totals 17 residues. V shed 5 bases and J 0 bases; nucleotides not matched to a gene: 9. Germline CDR1 and CDR2: SGHVS and FNYEAQ. The CDR3 protein is CASSHSLAGSSYNEQFF. The CDR3 coding sequence is TGTGCCAGCAGCCATAGCTTAGCGGGGAGCTCCTACAATGAGCAGTTCTTC.

The genes are TRBV6-5 and TRBJ2-5, with a possible D match to TRBD2 (7 bases). This CDR3 has 16 residues. Germline CDR1 reads MNHEY; CDR2 reads SVGAGI. The ends were cut back, 4 bases at V and 5 bases at J, with 20 bases in the middle. Written as DNA, the CDR3 is TGTGCCAGCAGTTTGAACGTCGGGGGGCGCGGGGAGACCCAGTACTTC. Translation: CASSLNVGGRGETQYF.

CDR3 sequence: CASRRLTSGRTDEQFF. CDR3 coding DNA: TGTGCCAGCAGGCGCCTGACTAGCGGGAGGACCGATGAGCAGTTCTTC. The chain combines TRBV2 with TRBJ2-1, with 13 positions matching TRBD2. V trimming: 6 bases; J trimming: 8 bases; junction bases outside the gene matches: 10. CDR3 size: 16 residues. Germline-derived CDR1 and CDR2 are SNHLY and FYNNEI.